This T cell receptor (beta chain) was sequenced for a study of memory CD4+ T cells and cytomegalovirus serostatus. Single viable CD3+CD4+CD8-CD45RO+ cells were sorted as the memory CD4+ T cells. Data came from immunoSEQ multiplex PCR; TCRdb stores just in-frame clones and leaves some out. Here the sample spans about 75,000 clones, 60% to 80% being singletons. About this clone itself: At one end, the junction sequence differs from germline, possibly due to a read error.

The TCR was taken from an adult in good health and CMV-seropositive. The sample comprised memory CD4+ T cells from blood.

The CDR3, as DNA: TGTGCGAGCAACGTACGCGGGGTTGGGGAGACCCAGTACTTC. Protein sequence: CASNVRGVGETQYF. J is TRBJ2-5 and V is TRBV2; a possible D gene is TRBD2 (6 bases). CDR3 length: 14 amino acids. Germline lookup yields CDR1 SNHLY and CDR2 FYNNEI.